The TCR beta chain described here comes from a study of T cell responses to AZD1222 COVID-19 vaccine. General observations from the study: After the peak T cell response, and only then, were repertoires sampled.

In the case of this clone: The antigen is undetermined.

J was trimmed by 1 base and V by 7 bases; bases with no gene match: 9. CDR1 MDHEN and CDR2 SYDVKM come from the germline V gene. The CDR3 spans 16 residues. Recipients boosted at about 4 weeks or about 12 weeks are pooled. TCRdb keeps only in-frame clones here, not all; method: immunoSEQ multiplex PCR. The table has around 81,000 clones, about 91% seen once; the top ten hold more than 7.5%. The TCR comes from an adult who received the AZD1222 COVID-19 vaccine. The chain has TRBV28 and TRBJ2-3; 9 bases line up with TRBD2. Sequenced material: peripheral blood, taken 28 days after the second AZD1222 dose. In nucleotides, the CDR3 is TGTGCCAGCACAATAGGAGGCGGGAGGGGCACAGATACGCAGTATTTT. Its translation is CASTIGGGRGTDTQYF.